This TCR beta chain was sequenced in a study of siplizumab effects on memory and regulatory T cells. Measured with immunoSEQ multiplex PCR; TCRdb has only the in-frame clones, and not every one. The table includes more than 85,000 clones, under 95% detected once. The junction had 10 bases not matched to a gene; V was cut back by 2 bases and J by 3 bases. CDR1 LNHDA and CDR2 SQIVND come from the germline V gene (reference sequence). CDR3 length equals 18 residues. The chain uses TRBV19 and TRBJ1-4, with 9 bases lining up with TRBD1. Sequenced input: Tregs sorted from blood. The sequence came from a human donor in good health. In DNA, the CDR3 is TGTGCCAGTAGTATAAGCCGGGACAGGGCTTCAGCTAATGAAAAACTGTTTTTT. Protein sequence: CASSISRDRASANEKLFF.